This record covers a single T cell receptor beta chain. No antigen is known for it. This record belongs to a study of early T cells in non-severe SARS-CoV-2 infection. Study-wide results and caveats: There was a bias toward anti-spike CD8 responses in VDJdb matching, which missed private and CD4 specificities.

TCRdb ran MiXCR on the 5' RACE reads and lists one entry per CDR3 protein. The sample contains about 92,000 distinct CDR3 sequences, 14% of which appear only once. The CDR3 covers 15 residues. Germline CDR1 reads DFQATT; CDR2 reads SNEGSKA (reference sequence). The germline V and J ends were trimmed by 3 bases and 1 base, with 15 bases remaining between them. This sequence was found in an adult who was a healthcare worker with PCR-confirmed SARS-CoV-2 infection or an uninfected control (not recorded which). The V gene is TRBV20-1, the J gene TRBJ1-1, with D hard to call. Sequencing was done on a sample of whole blood. Written as DNA, the CDR3 is TGCAGTGCTAGTCCGCCTAACCCCAGGAACACTGAAGCTTTCTTT. As protein: CSASPPNPRNTEAFF.